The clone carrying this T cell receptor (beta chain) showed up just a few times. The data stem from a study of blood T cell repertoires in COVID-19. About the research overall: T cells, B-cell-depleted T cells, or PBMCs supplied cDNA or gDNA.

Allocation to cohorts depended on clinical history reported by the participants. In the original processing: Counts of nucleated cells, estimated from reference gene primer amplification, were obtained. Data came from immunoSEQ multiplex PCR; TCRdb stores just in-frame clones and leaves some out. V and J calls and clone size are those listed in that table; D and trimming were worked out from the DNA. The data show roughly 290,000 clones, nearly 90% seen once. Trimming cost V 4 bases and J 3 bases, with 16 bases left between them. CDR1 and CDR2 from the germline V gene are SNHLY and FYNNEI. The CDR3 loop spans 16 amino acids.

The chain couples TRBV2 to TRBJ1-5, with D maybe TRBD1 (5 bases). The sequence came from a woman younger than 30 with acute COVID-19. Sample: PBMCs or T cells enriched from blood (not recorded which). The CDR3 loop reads CASSGGTGDYNQPQHF. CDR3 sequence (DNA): TGTGCCAGCAGTGGAGGAACAGGCGATTACAATCAGCCCCAGCATTTT.